One sample yielded the 3 T cell receptor beta chains listed below, sequenced in a study of T-cell reconstitution after alpha-beta-depleted transplantation in children (dated by TCRdb to 2016 to 2018). Read against the paper, the sample's treatment or condition label means: allogeneic hematopoietic cell transplantation with graft depleted of TCRalphabeta T cells and CD19 B cells. Library preparation was by PCR. Sequencing relied on an Illumina HiSeq 2500. To normalize quantification of the TCRbeta repertoire, the TCR libraries were built with molecular barcoding that relied on unique molecular identifiers. TCRdb applied fastp at Q25 and MiXCR to the public reads, then kept only in-frame beta chains. When rows share a CDR3 protein, they turn into one entry using the most common DNA and genes. The sample yields roughly 300,000 distinct CDR3 sequences; 11% were counted once. The biggest ten clones account for 20% to 30% of the sample.

The sample was peripheral blood, taken 180 days after TCRalphabeta/CD19-depleted stem cell transplant. These receptors originate from a male patient between 2 and 15 years old who had a stem cell transplant for chronic granulomatous disease, so the T cells may come from the graft donor.

This clonotype was recorded many times. CDR3 sequence (DNA): TGTGCCAGCAGCTTACTGGCGGGGGCACGCGAGCAGTACTTC. Its translation: CASSLLAGAREQYF. The chain joins TRBV7-9 to TRBJ2-7; tentatively, D is TRBD2 (7 bases). The CDR3 covers 14 residues. V was shortened by 2 bases and J by 6 bases, with 14 bases between the two germline ends. Germline V gene lookup returns CDR1 SEHNR and CDR2 FQNEAQ (reference sequence).

The rearrangement joins TRBV20-1 to TRBJ1-1; tentative D call: TRBD1 (6 bases). The CDR3 contains 14 residues. Between the trimmed V and J ends, which lost 7 bases and 1 base, there was a span of 16 bases. CDR1 is DFQATT, CDR2 SNEGSKA, per germline (reference sequence). CDR3 sequence (DNA): TGCAGTGTTAAAAAGGCGGGGGCGAACACTGAAGCTTTCTTT. Protein: CSVKKAGANTEAFF.

This clonotype was seen at least ten times. This chain joins TRBV11-3 and TRBJ1-1, with 7 bases lining up with TRBD1. Germline V CDR1 and CDR2: SGHNT, YENEEA. The junction had 9 bases not matched to a gene; V was cut back by 5 bases and J by 6 bases. CDR3 length equals 14 residues. CDR3 bases: TGTGCCAGCAGCCCAGGGGGGAAGAGCTCTGAAGCTTTCTTT. This translates into CASSPGGKSSEAFF.